These 25 T cell receptor beta chains came from one sample sequenced in a study of shared clonotypes between healthy human individuals (dated by TCRdb to 2018 to 2020). The receptor library was made with the immunoSEQ multiplex PCR assay. Sourced from immuneACCESS, this table was stored by TCRdb with only in-frame sequences that have V and J called. A share of the clones is absent; for the studies checked, an unresolved V gene accounts for under half, and the remainder has no known explanation. This sample holds roughly 2.6 million clones; 90% to 95% were observed only once. Roughly 0.14% of the sample lies in the top ten. Source material: naive CD4+ T cells sorted from blood. The meaning of the sample's cell subset or site label: CD45RA+ positively selected. The receptors were gathered from a man aged 18 to 35 in good health.

This clone is a singleton in its sample. The chain carries TRBV9 and TRBJ2-7; D is unclear. This CDR3 region has 13 residues. V was pared by 0 bases and J by 5 bases, with 9 bases between. The V gene's germline CDR1 is SGDLS and CDR2 YYNGEE. CDR3 nucleotide sequence: TGTGCCAGCAGCGTAGTCGGAAGCCACGAGCAGTACTTC. This encodes CASSVVGSHEQYF.

The chain is built from TRBV7-3 and TRBJ2-2; D is unresolved. V shed 7 bases and J shed 0 bases, with 9 bases lying between them. Germline V lookup: CDR1 SGHTA, CDR2 FQGTGA. The CDR3 covers 14 residues. The CDR3 here is CASTKTPNTGELFF. CDR3 DNA: TGTGCCAGCACGAAGACCCCGAACACCGGGGAGCTGTTTTTT.

The chain joins TRBV2 to TRBJ2-7, with 7 bases that match TRBD1. Losses at the gene ends were 4 bases for V and 6 bases for J; bases not matched to a gene: 6. Per germline, CDR1 SNHLY and CDR2 FYNNEI. The CDR3 totals 13 residues. CDR3 DNA sequence: TGTGCCAGCAGTGGGGACAGTGGGCTCGAGCAGTACTTC. Its translation is CASSGDSGLEQYF.

V and J are TRBV27 and TRBJ1-4; D remains ambiguous. This CDR3 spans 14 amino acids. Germline V gene data show CDR1 as MNHEY and CDR2 as SMNVEV (reference sequence). V was pared by 4 bases and J by 8 bases, with 14 bases between. Here the CDR3 reads CASSSGRVREKLFF. Here the CDR3 DNA reads TGTGCCAGCAGTTCTGGGAGGGTAAGAGAAAAACTGTTTTTT.

This chain uses TRBV4-1 with TRBJ1-3; D might be TRBD1 (5 bases). The germline V gene has CDR1 MGHRA and CDR2 YSYEKL. Between the trimmed V and J ends, which lost 5 bases and 0 bases, there was a span of 17 bases. CDR3 length equals 17 residues. The chain's CDR3 is CASSYQVTGRSGNTIYF. In DNA, the CDR3 is TGCGCCAGCAGCTACCAAGTCACAGGCCGCTCTGGAAACACCATATATTTT.

V and J are TRBV28 and TRBJ2-5; 12 bases line up with TRBD1. This CDR3 is 20 amino acids long. The junction had 16 bases not matched to a gene; V was cut back by 3 bases and J by 2 bases. From germline, CDR1 is MDHEN and CDR2 SYDVKM. DNA of the CDR3: TGTGCCAGCAGTTTCCCTGGGACAGGGGGCGCGGGGGGGCTTCAAGAGACCCAGTACTTC. As protein: CASSFPGTGGAGGLQETQYF.

As regards this clone: The sample has other DNA sequences that encode this CDR3 too. The chain carries TRBV5-1 and TRBJ1-2; 9 bases are a match to TRBD1. This CDR3 comprises 13 residues. CDR1 and CDR2 (germline): SGHRS, YFSETQ. After removal of 3 bases from V and 8 bases from J, the junction contained 5 bases not matched to a gene. CDR3 region: CASSSGQGSGYTF. The CDR3 DNA is TGCGCCAGCAGCTCCGGACAGGGGAGCGGCTACACCTTC.

This chain connects TRBV19 to TRBJ2-3; the match to TRBD1 covers 8 bases. Germline V gene data show CDR1 as LNHDA and CDR2 as SQIVND (reference sequence). V shed 6 bases, J shed 7 bases, and the junction held 9 bases outside the gene matches. The CDR3 extends over 14 amino acids. CDR3 DNA sequence: TGTGCCAGTAGGGATCCAGGGGGCTTGAATACGCAGTATTTT. Residues: CASRDPGGLNTQYF.

The V gene is TRBV7-2, the J gene TRBJ2-7; 9 positions match TRBD1. Germline V CDR1 and CDR2: SGHTA, FQGNSA. J lost 3 bases, V lost 6 bases, and 9 bases had no gene match. The CDR3 totals 15 residues. For the CDR3, the DNA is TGTGCCAGCAGATTTGGGGGGACAGGGTTCTACGAGCAGTACTTC. Translating gives CASRFGGTGFYEQYF.

This clone was seen more than once but under ten times. This chain joins TRBV4-2 and TRBJ1-2, with 7 bases fitting TRBD1. The germline gives CDR1 LGHNA, CDR2 YNFKEQ. The CDR3 contains 15 residues. Trimming cost V 1 base and J 0 bases; bases outside gene matches: 2. CDR3 amino acids: CASSQVGQSNYGYTF. The CDR3 DNA is TGTGCCAGCAGCCAAGTGGGACAGTCTAACTATGGCTACACCTTC.

This clone was seen just once. This sequence joins TRBV5-4 and TRBJ2-5, with D perhaps matching TRBD2 (5 bases). Germline V gives CDR1 SGHNT, CDR2 YYREEE (reference sequence). There are 16 residues in the CDR3. Between the trimmed V and J ends, which lost 0 bases and 2 bases, there was a span of 14 bases. CDR3 nucleotide sequence: TGTGCCAGCAGCTTGGCCGACGCGGGCCAACAAGAGACCCAGTACTTC. Translating gives CASSLADAGQQETQYF. Complete variable domain (other parts from reference TRBV5-4 and TRBJ2-5): ETGVTQSPTHLIKTRGQQVTLRCSSQSGHNTVSWYQQALGQGPQFIFQYYREEENGRGNFPPRFSGLQFPNYSSELNVNALELDDSALYLCASSLADAGQQETQYFGPGTRLLVL.

This chain joins TRBV5-6 and TRBJ1-3; D unresolved. The V and J ends lost 4 bases and 2 bases respectively, with 10 bases between them. The germline gives CDR1 SGHDT, CDR2 YYEEEE. The CDR3 spans 14 residues. DNA for the CDR3: TGTGCCAGCAGCGGCCCAGGTCCTGGAAACACCATATATTTT. Amino acid sequence: CASSGPGPGNTIYF. The whole variable domain, remainder taken from reference TRBV5-6 and TRBJ1-3, is DAGVTQSPTHLIKTRGQQVTLRCSPKSGHDTVSWYQQALGQGPQFIFQYYEEEERQRGNFPDRFSGHQFPNYSSELNVNALLLGDSALYLCASSGPGPGNTIYFGEGSWLTVV.

The rearrangement uses TRBV7-9 and TRBJ2-2; TRBD2 aligns across 11 bases. CDR3 length: 16 amino acids. Germline lookup yields CDR1 SEHNR and CDR2 FQNEAQ (reference sequence). The V and J ends lost 0 bases and 6 bases, in that order; junction bases with no gene match: 3. CDR3 in DNA: TGTGCCAGCAGCTTAGCGAGGACTAGCGGGCCCGGGGAGCTGTTTTTT. Its translation is CASSLARTSGPGELFF.

The rearrangement links TRBV19 to TRBJ1-1, with D tentatively TRBD1 (5 bases). Germline CDR1 reads LNHDA; CDR2 reads SQIVND (reference sequence). This CDR3 has 15 residues. V was pared by 3 bases and J by 5 bases, with 16 bases between. For the CDR3, the DNA is TGTGCCAGTAGTATCGTCGGGGCCTTAGGGACTGAAGCTTTCTTT. It codes for CASSIVGALGTEAFF.

CDR3 DNA: TGTGCCAGCAGCGTAGCCCCGGGGGGCGGGTACGAGCAGTACTTC. This sequence encodes CASSVAPGGGYEQYF. V usage is TRBV9 and J usage is TRBJ2-7; tentative D call: TRBD2 (7 bases). CDR1 and CDR2 (germline): SGDLS, YYNGEE. Trimming left V 0 bases short and J 4 bases short, with 14 bases between. This CDR3 is 15 amino acids long. The full variable domain, completed using reference TRBV9 and TRBJ2-7, is DSGVTQTPKHLITATGQRVTLRCSPRSGDLSVYWYQQSLDQGLQFLIQYYNGEERAKGNILERFSAQQFPDLHSELNLSSLELGDSALYFCASSVAPGGGYEQYFGPGTRLTVT.

The V gene is TRBV5-1, the J gene TRBJ2-2; D unclear. The CDR3 length is 16 residues. The germline gives CDR1 SGHRS, CDR2 YFSETQ. Between the trimmed V and J ends, which lost 0 bases and 0 bases, there was a span of 9 bases. The CDR3 reads CASSLAEVPNTGELFF. The CDR3 nucleotides are TGCGCCAGCAGCTTGGCAGAGGTACCGAACACCGGGGAGCTGTTTTTT.

This chain connects TRBV19 to TRBJ2-2; the match to TRBD2 covers 14 bases. The CDR3 covers 17 residues. CDR1 and CDR2 (germline): LNHDA, SQIVND (reference sequence). Trimming took 9 bases from V and 2 from J; bases not matched to a gene: 8. CDR3 DNA sequence: TGTGCCAGCGGACTAGCGGGAGGTGTTCGTAACACCGGGGAGCTGTTTTTT. Amino acids: CASGLAGGVRNTGELFF.

The chain employs TRBV6-5 and TRBJ1-5; D unresolved. Germline V gene lookup returns CDR1 MNHEY and CDR2 SVGAGI. CDR3 length: 16 residues. Between the trimmed V and J ends, which lost 0 bases and 0 bases, there was a span of 9 bases. The CDR3 DNA reads TGTGCCAGCAGTTACTCGGTTGGATATAGCAATCAGCCCCAGCATTTT. Translating gives CASSYSVGYSNQPQHF.

CDR3 in DNA: TGTGCCAGCAGCCAGGGACTAGCGCTTCAAGAGACCCAGTACTTC. Translating gives CASSQGLALQETQYF. This chain connects TRBV4-2 to TRBJ2-5; 10 nucleotides align to TRBD2. Per germline, CDR1 LGHNA and CDR2 YNFKEQ. The CDR3 runs to 15 residues. With V trimmed by 3 bases and J by 2 bases, 3 bases remained unmatched.

This sequence joins TRBV6-6 and TRBJ2-1; 10 nucleotides align to TRBD1. The germline V gene encodes CDR1 MNHNY and CDR2 SVGAGI (reference sequence). V trimming: 5 bases; J trimming: 4 bases; junction bases outside the gene matches: 5. The CDR3 is made up of 15 amino acids. The CDR3 nucleotides read TGTGCCAGCAGTGCCACGGGACAGGGGTACAATGAGCAGTTCTTC. As protein: CASSATGQGYNEQFF.

This clone appeared a single time. The chain combines TRBV7-9 with TRBJ1-2; no clear D gene. CDR1 is SEHNR, CDR2 FQNEAQ, per germline (reference sequence). The CDR3 contains 14 residues. Trimming cost V 5 bases and J 1 base, with 11 bases left between them. DNA of the CDR3: TGTGCCAGCAGCCACTCGGGCGGTAACTATGGCTACACCTTC. Its protein is CASSHSGGNYGYTF.

This clone was found a few times. The CDR3, as DNA: TGCGCCAGCAGCCTTTATGAGAACTATGGCTACACCTTC. Protein sequence: CASSLYENYGYTF. The rearrangement uses TRBV5-1 and TRBJ1-2; D gene unclear. This CDR3 comprises 13 residues. Germline V gene data show CDR1 as SGHRS and CDR2 as YFSETQ. Trimming shortened V by 4 bases and J by 2 bases, and 9 bases separated the two germline ends.

J is TRBJ1-3 and V is TRBV27; D not resolved. The CDR3 spans 15 residues. Germline V gives CDR1 MNHEY, CDR2 SMNVEV (reference sequence). Trimming stripped 8 bases from V and 4 bases from J, with 18 bases between. CDR3 nucleotide sequence: TGTGCCAGCGCGGCAGGCACGTCGGTCGGAAACACCATATATTTT. Its protein product is CASAAGTSVGNTIYF.

The chain employs TRBV6-6 and TRBJ1-4; no clear D gene. This CDR3 region has 15 residues. V was trimmed by 0 bases and J by 6 bases, leaving 11 bases between them. CDR1 is MNHNY and CDR2 is SVGAGI in the germline V gene (reference sequence). The CDR3 DNA sequence: TGTGCCAGCAGTTACTCCTCGGGGTCCGATGAAAAACTGTTTTTT. Residues: CASSYSSGSDEKLFF.

The chain combines TRBV9 with TRBJ2-2; TRBD2 matches 7 bases. Trimming at V came to 0 bases and at J to 0 bases, leaving 5 bases not matched to a gene. Per the germline V gene, CDR1 is SGDLS and CDR2 is YYNGEE. This CDR3 region has 17 residues. The CDR3 DNA reads as TGTGCCAGCAGCGTAGGCACGGGAGGTCCGAACACCGGGGAGCTGTTTTTT. Translated, it gives CASSVGTGGPNTGELFF.